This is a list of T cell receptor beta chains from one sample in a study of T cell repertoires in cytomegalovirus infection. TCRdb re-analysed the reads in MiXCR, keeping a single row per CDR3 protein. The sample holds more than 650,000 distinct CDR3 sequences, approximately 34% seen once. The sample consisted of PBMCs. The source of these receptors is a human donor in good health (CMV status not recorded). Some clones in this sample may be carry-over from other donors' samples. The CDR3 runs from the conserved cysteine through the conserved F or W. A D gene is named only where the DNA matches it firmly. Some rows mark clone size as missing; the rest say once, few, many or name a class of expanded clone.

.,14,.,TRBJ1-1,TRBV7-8,CASSLAPRDTEAFF,TGTGCCAGCAGCTTAGCCCCCAGGGACACTGAAGCTTTCTTT
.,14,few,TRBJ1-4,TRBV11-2,CASSLEPGDEKLFF,TGTGCCAGCAGCTTAGAGCCAGGGGATGAAAAACTGTTTTTT
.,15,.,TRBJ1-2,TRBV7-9,CASSLQGPASYGYTF,TGTGCCAGCAGCTTACAGGGGCCCGCGAGCTATGGCTACACCTTC
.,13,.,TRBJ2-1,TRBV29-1,CSVDKWESNEQFF,TGCAGCGTTGATAAGTGGGAATCAAATGAGCAGTTCTTC
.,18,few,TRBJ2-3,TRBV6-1,CASRGVPSRERHTDTQYF,TGTGCCAGCAGAGGGGTACCTAGCCGGGAACGCCACACAGATACGCAGTATTTT
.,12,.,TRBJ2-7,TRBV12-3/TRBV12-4,CASSRPTGGQYF,TGTGCCAGCAGCCGACCGACAGGAGGGCAGTACTTC
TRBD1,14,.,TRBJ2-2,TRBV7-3,CASSLGQGAGELFF,TGTGCCAGCAGCTTAGGACAGGGGGCCGGGGAGCTGTTTTTT
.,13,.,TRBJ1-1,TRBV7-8,CASRPPFGRDAFF,TGTGCCAGCAGACCCCCTTTTGGCAGGGACGCTTTCTTT
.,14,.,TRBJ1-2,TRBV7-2,CASSLAWQGEGYTF,TGTGCCAGCAGCTTAGCGTGGCAGGGTGAAGGCTACACCTTC
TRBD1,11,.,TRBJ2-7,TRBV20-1,CSARTPGQAHF,TGCAGTGCTCGCACCCCGGGACAGGCGCACTTC
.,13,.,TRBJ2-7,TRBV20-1,CSARGRDPYEQYF,TGCAGTGCTAGGGGCAGGGACCCCTACGAGCAGTACTTC
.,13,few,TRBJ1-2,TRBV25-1,CASSDSGRDGYTF,TGTGCCAGCAGTGATAGCGGACGAGATGGCTACACCTTC
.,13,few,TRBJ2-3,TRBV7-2,CASSPLPQGTQYF,TGTGCCAGCAGCCCACTTCCACAGGGCACGCAGTATTTT
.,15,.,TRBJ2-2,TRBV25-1,CASSDPISGTGELFF,TGTGCCAGCAGTGATCCCATCAGTGGCACCGGGGAGCTGTTTTTT
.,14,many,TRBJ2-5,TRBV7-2,CASSLYGFQETQYF,TGTGCCAGCAGCTTATATGGCTTCCAAGAGACCCAGTACTTC
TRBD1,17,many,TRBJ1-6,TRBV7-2,CASSPGQGPGGDSPLHF,TGTGCCAGCAGCCCGGGACAGGGGCCCGGTGGGGATTCACCCCTCCACTTT
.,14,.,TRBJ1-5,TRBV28,CASRRDSSNQPQHF,TGTGCCAGCAGACGCGACTCTAGCAATCAGCCCCAGCATTTT
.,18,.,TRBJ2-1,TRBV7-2,CASSKTRFGQSSYNEQFF,TGTGCCAGCAGCAAGACGCGCTTCGGGCAAAGCTCCTACAATGAGCAGTTCTTC
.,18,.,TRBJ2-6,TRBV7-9,CASSLARTVCGGANVLTF,TGTGCCAGCAGCTTAGCGCGGACAGTTTGTGGTGGGGCCAACGTCCTGACTTTC
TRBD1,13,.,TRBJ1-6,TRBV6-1,CASTGTANSPLHF,TGTGCCAGCACCGGGACAGCCAATTCACCCCTCCACTTT
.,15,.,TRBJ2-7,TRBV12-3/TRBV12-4,CASSQTASPTYEQYF,TGTGCCAGCAGCCAGACAGCATCACCCACCTACGAGCAGTACTTC
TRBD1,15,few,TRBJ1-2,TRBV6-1,CASSESGQGRYGYTF,TGTGCCAGCAGCGAGTCGGGACAGGGTCGCTATGGCTACACCTTC
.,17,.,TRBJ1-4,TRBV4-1,CASSQVGYRTTNEKLFF,TGCGCCAGCAGCCAAGTTGGGTACAGAACAACTAATGAAAAACTGTTTTTT
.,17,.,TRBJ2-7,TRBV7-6,CASTPGRVRDSSYEQYF,TGTGCCAGCACCCCAGGTCGGGTTCGTGACAGCTCCTACGAGCAGTACTTC
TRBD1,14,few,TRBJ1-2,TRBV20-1,CSAGQARVTYGYTF,TGCAGTGCTGGACAGGCCCGAGTAACCTATGGCTACACCTTC
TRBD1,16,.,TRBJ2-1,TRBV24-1,CATSDPGQGNYNEQFF,TGTGCCACCAGTGATCCGGGACAGGGCAACTACAATGAGCAGTTCTTC
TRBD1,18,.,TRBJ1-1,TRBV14,CASSGRDRGRPGITEAFF,TGTGCCAGCAGCGGCCGGGACAGGGGGCGCCCCGGAATAACTGAAGCTTTCTTT
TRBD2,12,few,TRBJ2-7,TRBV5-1,CASGTSSYEQYF,TGCGCCAGCGGGACTAGCTCATACGAGCAGTACTTC
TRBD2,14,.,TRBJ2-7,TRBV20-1,CSARVASGAYEQYF,TGCAGTGCTAGAGTCGCTAGCGGGGCCTACGAGCAGTACTTC
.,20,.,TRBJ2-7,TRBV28,CASRPTNQLNQLILAYEQYF,TGTGCCAGCAGACCAACAAACCAGCTAAATCAACTCATACTAGCCTACGAGCAGTACTTC